The 31 T cell receptor beta chains reported below all come from one sample, sequenced in a study of cytotoxic CD8 clonotypes in ibrutinib-treated CLL. Some clones are missing from TCRdb's copy, which holds only in-frame ones; the method was immunoSEQ multiplex PCR. Here the sample spans 45,000 or so clones, approximately 70% being singletons. Material: PBMCs, obtained after 12 months of ibrutinib treatment. The receptors come from a human donor with chronic lymphocytic leukemia.

The chain uses TRBV5-1 and TRBJ1-5; D is ambiguous. Germline V gives CDR1 SGHRS, CDR2 YFSETQ. Deletions cut 4 bases from V and 2 bases from J, with 7 bases between. The CDR3 sequence is 13 residues long. CDR3 in DNA: TGCGCCAGCAGCCTCGACGGCAATCAGCCCCAGCATTTT. It translates to CASSLDGNQPQHF.

The sample holds a few counts of this clone. The rearrangement links TRBV6-5 to TRBJ1-3; tentatively, D is TRBD1 (5 bases). The CDR3 is 13 residues long. Trimming pared 6 bases from V and 11 bases from J, leaving 17 bases between. Germline lookup yields CDR1 MNHEY and CDR2 SVGAGI. The CDR3 sequence: CASSPGRQLAIYF. The CDR3 DNA reads TGTGCCAGCAGCCCGGGACGCCAATTGGCCATATATTTT.

The table lists this clone with a few counts. V usage is TRBV7-8 and J usage is TRBJ1-4; 8 bases are a match to TRBD1. Germline lookup yields CDR1 SGHVS and CDR2 FQNEAQ. Losses at the gene ends were 1 base for V and 14 bases for J; bases not matched to a gene: 6. This CDR3 comprises 13 residues. CDR3 in DNA: TGTGCCAGCAGCTTAGTCGGGACAGGAGGCCTGTTTTTT. It is translated as CASSLVGTGGLFF.

This clone was counted between two and nine times. This chain joins TRBV5-1 and TRBJ1-1, with a tentative D call TRBD1 (6 bases). This CDR3 contains 14 residues. V dropped 4 bases and J dropped 6 bases, with 16 bases sitting between them. The germline CDR1 and CDR2 sequences are SGHRS and YFSETQ. The CDR3 loop reads CASSLRTVGAEAFF. For the CDR3, the DNA is TGCGCCAGCAGCCTCCGGACAGTAGGAGCTGAAGCTTTCTTT.

This chain joins TRBV9 and TRBJ2-3, with 7 bases aligning to TRBD2. The CDR3 length is 15 residues. The germline V gene encodes CDR1 SGDLS and CDR2 YYNGEE. V gave up 0 bases and J gave up 4 bases; unmatched junction bases: 5. This chain's CDR3 is CASSVAAGAADTQYF. CDR3 DNA sequence: TGTGCCAGCAGCGTAGCCGCGGGAGCGGCAGATACGCAGTATTTT. Complete variable domain (other parts from reference TRBV9 and TRBJ2-3): DSGVTQTPKHLITATGQRVTLRCSPRSGDLSVYWYQQSLDQGLQFLIQYYNGEERAKGNILERFSAQQFPDLHSELNLSSLELGDSALYFCASSVAAGAADTQYFGPGTRLTVL.

This clone was observed a few times. The chain recombines TRBV19 with TRBJ2-7, with 7 bases that match TRBD1. The CDR3 sequence is 16 residues long. V trimming: 5 bases; J trimming: 0 bases; junction bases outside the gene matches: 10. Germline values: CDR1 LNHDA, CDR2 SQIVND (reference sequence). CDR3 amino acids: CASSEGAGALSYEQYF. Written as DNA, the CDR3 is TGTGCCAGTAGTGAGGGGGCAGGGGCGCTCTCCTACGAGCAGTACTTC.

The chain recombines TRBV5-1 with TRBJ2-7; maybe TRBD1 (5 bases). The CDR3 spans 16 residues. Germline-derived CDR1 and CDR2 are SGHRS and YFSETQ. The V end lost 4 bases, the J end lost 2 bases, and 19 bases lay between the germline ends. The CDR3 bases are TGCGCCAGCAGCCCTGACAGTACCCCTGGCCCCTACGAGCAGTACTTC. Translating it yields CASSPDSTPGPYEQYF.

The chain has TRBV7-9 and TRBJ2-1; maybe TRBD1 (6 bases). Germline values: CDR1 SEHNR, CDR2 FQNEAQ (reference sequence). The CDR3 length is 16 residues. The V end lost 1 base, the J end lost 0 bases, and 10 bases lay between the germline ends. The CDR3, as DNA: TGTGCCAGCAGCTTAGAGGGGGTATACTCCTACAATGAGCAGTTCTTC. Translating gives CASSLEGVYSYNEQFF. The full variable domain, rest sourced from reference TRBV7-9 and TRBJ2-1, is DTGVSQNPRHKITKRGQNVTFRCDPISEHNRLYWYRQTLGQGPEFLTYFQNEAQLEKSRLLSDRFSAERPKGSFSTLEIQRTEQGDSAMYLCASSLEGVYSYNEQFFGPGTRLTVL.

J is TRBJ2-2 and V is TRBV5-5, with D hard to call. Germline V CDR1 and CDR2: SGHKS, YYEKEE (reference sequence). The CDR3 consists of 14 residues. The V gene lost 0 bases and the J gene lost 2 bases, with 5 bases spanning the gap. CDR3 sequence reads: CASSLVSNTGELFF. The CDR3 DNA reads TGTGCCAGCAGCTTGGTATCTAACACCGGGGAGCTGTTTTTT.

This clone was counted only a few times. The chain has TRBV15 and TRBJ2-5; D remains unclear. The CDR3 covers 15 residues. V was trimmed by 2 bases and J by 5 bases, leaving 15 bases between them. Germline-derived CDR1 and CDR2 are LNHNV and YYDKDF (reference sequence). CDR3 in DNA: TGTGCCACCAGCAGAAGGGCCGAAGTCCTGGAGACCCAGTACTTC. Its protein product is CATSRRAEVLETQYF.

This clone was counted only a few times. V and J are TRBV9 and TRBJ2-1; D may be TRBD1 or TRBD2 (6 bases each). The V gene's germline CDR1 is SGDLS and CDR2 YYNGEE. The CDR3 contains 17 residues. Trimming stripped 3 bases from V and 5 bases from J, with 21 bases between. Written as DNA, the CDR3 is TGTGCCAGCAGCGAGGGGGTTCTGCTAGCGTCCAACAATGAGCAGTTCTTC. Translated: CASSEGVLLASNNEQFF.

J is TRBJ2-5 and V is TRBV7-2, with TRBD1 matching 10 bases. CDR1 is SGHTA and CDR2 is FQGNSA in the germline V gene. The CDR3 spans 14 residues. Trimming at V came to 5 bases and at J to 4 bases, leaving 4 bases not matched to a gene. The CDR3 bases are TGTGCCAGCAGCCGGGGACAGGGGACAGAGACCCAGTACTTC. Its translation: CASSRGQGTETQYF.

The chain uses TRBV6-1 and TRBJ1-1; TRBD1 matches at 7 bases. V was clipped by 7 bases and J by 1 base; unmatched bases: 6. The CDR3 has 14 amino acids. From germline, CDR1 is MNHNS and CDR2 SASEGT. The DNA for the CDR3 is TGTGCCAGCACCATGGACAGGCAGAACACTGAAGCTTTCTTT. It specifies CASTMDRQNTEAFF.

The chain couples TRBV29-1 to TRBJ1-1; D is uncertain. Trimming removed 6 bases from V and 0 bases from J, with 8 bases in between. The CDR3 totals 12 residues. Germline V CDR1 and CDR2: SQVTM, ANQGSEA. The CDR3 here is CSVRVLNTEAFF. CDR3 sequence (DNA): TGCAGCGTGAGGGTACTGAACACTGAAGCTTTCTTT.

This chain uses TRBV2 with TRBJ2-1, with D tentatively TRBD2 (6 bases). V lost 7 bases, J lost 9 bases, and 19 bases lay in between. There are 14 residues in the CDR3. Germline CDR1 is SNHLY and CDR2 is FYNNEI. CDR3 bases: TGTGCCAGCACCGCGACTAGACCTGGGGCTGAGCAGTTCTTC. It yields the protein CASTATRPGAEQFF.

This clone appeared a few times. This chain uses TRBV5-1 with TRBJ1-2; weak D call: TRBD1 (5 bases). The length of the CDR3 is 15 residues. V lost 0 bases and J 4 bases, leaving 13 bases between the germline ends. Germline CDR1 is SGHRS and CDR2 is YFSETQ. The CDR3 region has the DNA TGCGCCAGCAGCTTGGATGGGGGGAGTGGCTATGGCTACACCTTC. It specifies CASSLDGGSGYGYTF.

This chain joins TRBV7-2 and TRBJ2-7, with D possibly being TRBD1 or TRBD2 (5 bases each). CDR1 is SGHTA, CDR2 FQGNSA, per germline. V lost 4 bases, J lost 0 bases, and 19 bases lay in between. This CDR3 has 17 amino acids. This CDR3 is CASSSPSVPGRSYEQYF. The DNA of the CDR3 is TGTGCCAGCAGCTCCCCCTCCGTCCCGGGACGCTCCTACGAGCAGTACTTC.

The J gene is TRBJ2-2, the V gene TRBV30; D assignment may be TRBD1 or TRBD2 (6 bases each). V lost 0 bases, J lost 5 bases, and 13 bases lay in between. Germline CDR1 is GTSNPN and CDR2 is SVGIG (reference sequence). The CDR3 extends over 15 amino acids. In DNA form, the CDR3 reads TGTGCCTGGAGTGTAGGGGGGAGTGAAACCGGGGAGCTGTTTTTT. Amino acid sequence: CAWSVGGSETGELFF.

The chain employs TRBV14 and TRBJ2-7; 9 positions agree with TRBD1. V was clipped by 3 bases and J by 2 bases; unmatched bases: 5. Looked up from germline, CDR1 is SGHDN and CDR2 is FVKESK. The CDR3 extends over 15 amino acids. The CDR3 reads CASSQQTGGAYEQYF. The CDR3 nucleotides are TGTGCCAGCAGCCAGCAGACAGGGGGGGCCTACGAGCAGTACTTC. The full variable domain, with the rest looked up from reference TRBV14 and TRBJ2-7, is EAGVTQFPSHSVIEKGQTVTLRCDPISGHDNLYWYRRVMGKEIKFLLHFVKESKQDESGMPNNRFLAERTGGTYSTLKVQPAELEDSGVYFCASSQQTGGAYEQYFGPGTRLTVT.

The chain couples TRBV13 to TRBJ2-2; D is perhaps TRBD2 (7 bases). The CDR3 is 15 residues long. Germline CDR1 and CDR2: PRHDT and FYEKMQ (reference sequence). V lost 5 bases to trimming and J lost 2 bases, with 12 bases between them. The CDR3 protein is CASSRGAGNTGELFF. The CDR3 nucleotides are TGTGCCAGCAGCCGGGGGGCGGGAAACACCGGGGAGCTGTTTTTT.

The chain is built from TRBV11-2 and TRBJ1-3; the D is unclear. Germline lookup yields CDR1 SGHAT and CDR2 FQNNGV. Trimming shortened V by 5 bases and J by 8 bases, and 19 bases separated the two germline ends. This CDR3 has 15 amino acids. In DNA, the CDR3 is TGTGCCAGCAGCCCGGTTACCGGCACTCTGGACACCATATATTTT. Protein product: CASSPVTGTLDTIYF.

This clone was counted a single time. V is TRBV7-2 and J is TRBJ2-7, with 7 bases identical to TRBD1. V shed 1 base and J 9 bases; nucleotides not matched to a gene: 3. CDR3 length: 12 amino acids. CDR1 and CDR2 (germline): SGHTA, FQGNSA. CDR3 sequence reads: CASSLGAGGQYF. The CDR3, as DNA: TGTGCCAGCAGCTTAGGGGCAGGGGGGCAGTACTTC.

This chain connects TRBV13 to TRBJ2-7; TRBD2 matches 12 bases. V lost 5 bases, J lost 1 base, and 9 bases stayed unmatched. The CDR3 totals 17 residues. CDR1 is PRHDT and CDR2 is FYEKMQ in the germline V gene (reference sequence). CDR3 residues: CASSPEPGTSGSYEQYF. In DNA, the CDR3 is TGTGCCAGCAGCCCGGAGCCCGGGACTAGCGGGTCCTACGAGCAGTACTTC.

The rearrangement uses TRBV27 and TRBJ2-3, with D perhaps TRBD1 (5 bases). Germline V gives CDR1 MNHEY, CDR2 SMNVEV (reference sequence). The CDR3 loop spans 16 amino acids. V lost 4 bases and J lost 4, with 18 bases in between. This chain's CDR3 is CASSSNRIVGPDTQYF. CDR3 DNA sequence: TGTGCCAGCAGTTCCAACAGGATAGTTGGCCCAGATACGCAGTATTTT.

This chain joins TRBV15 and TRBJ1-5; the match to TRBD1 covers 8 bases. The CDR3 covers 14 residues. Germline assignment: CDR1 LNHNV and CDR2 YYDKDF (reference sequence). V shed 9 bases and J 9 bases; nucleotides not matched to a gene: 13. Written as DNA, the CDR3 is TGTGCCACTTCCGAGCAGGGGGCAACGAGGCCCCAGCATTTT. Protein: CATSEQGATRPQHF.

This clone was seen only a few times. V and J are TRBV7-3 and TRBJ2-1, with 10 bases fitting TRBD2. The V gene's germline CDR1 is SGHTA and CDR2 FQGTGA. The CDR3 consists of 15 residues. V was clipped by 1 base and J by 10 bases; unmatched bases: 7. In DNA form, the CDR3 reads TGTGCCAGCAGCTTAAGTACGGCTAGCGGGAGCGAGCAGTTCTTC. Translated, it gives CASSLSTASGSEQFF.

This clone was seen once. This chain connects TRBV9 to TRBJ2-7, with a tentative D call TRBD2 (6 bases). V lost 0 bases to trimming and J lost 2 bases, with 12 bases between them. The CDR3 loop spans 15 amino acids. Germline assignment: CDR1 SGDLS and CDR2 YYNGEE. The CDR3 is CASSVGGGSPYEQYF. CDR3 in DNA: TGTGCCAGCAGCGTAGGGGGAGGCTCTCCCTACGAGCAGTACTTC.

The J gene is TRBJ2-1, the V gene TRBV5-5; D is ambiguous. Germline V CDR1 and CDR2: SGHKS, YYEKEE (reference sequence). V lost 4 bases and J lost 3, with 11 bases in between. This CDR3 spans 14 amino acids. CDR3 loop: CASSPSGDYNEQFF. In nucleotides, the CDR3 is TGTGCCAGCAGCCCTAGTGGGGACTACAATGAGCAGTTCTTC.

V is TRBV15 and J is TRBJ2-1; the match to TRBD2 covers 8 bases. The CDR3 spans 16 residues. V was pared by 5 bases and J by 3 bases, with 9 bases of the junction left unmatched. CDR1 and CDR2 from the germline V gene are LNHNV and YYDKDF (reference sequence). This CDR3 reads CATSRLLSGSYNEQFF. The DNA of the CDR3 is TGTGCCACCAGCCGCCTACTAAGCGGGAGCTACAATGAGCAGTTCTTC.

In this sample, this clone turned up once. The CDR3 DNA reads TGTGCCTGGAAGGGACTGGCGAGCTACAATGAGCAGTTCTTC. It encodes CAWKGLASYNEQFF. This sequence joins TRBV30 and TRBJ2-1, with D tentatively TRBD2 (6 bases). CDR1 is GTSNPN and CDR2 is SVGIG in the germline V gene (reference sequence). The CDR3 has 14 residues. V gave up 4 bases and J gave up 3 bases, with 13 bases separating them.

The J gene is TRBJ2-1, the V gene TRBV19; D is undetermined. CDR3 size: 14 residues. V dropped 4 bases and J dropped 9 bases, with 16 bases sitting between them. Germline CDR1 LNHDA, CDR2 SQIVND (reference sequence). The DNA of the CDR3 is TGTGCCAGTAGTACTCTGGGATCGAGGTCTGAGCAGTTCTTC. Its protein is CASSTLGSRSEQFF.